The sequence of this TCR beta chain was determined in a study of blood T cell repertoires in COVID-19. Germline values: CDR1 LGHDT, CDR2 YNNKEL (reference sequence). CDR3 length: 13 residues. V shed 4 bases and J 0 bases; nucleotides not matched to a gene: 0. TCRdb's copy holds only in-frame clones and misses some; the assay was immunoSEQ multiplex PCR. The sample consists of 200,000 to 300,000 clones, around nine tenths of them appearing once. The source of this sequence is a woman younger than 45 who had recovered from COVID-19. What was sequenced was PBMCs or T cells enriched from blood (not recorded which). This rearrangement joins TRBV3-1 (or the pseudogene TRBV3-2) to TRBJ2-7; 7 bases line up with TRBD1. CDR3 protein: CASSRTGSYEQYF. In DNA, the CDR3 is TGTGCCAGCAGCCGGACAGGCTCCTACGAGCAGTACTTC.